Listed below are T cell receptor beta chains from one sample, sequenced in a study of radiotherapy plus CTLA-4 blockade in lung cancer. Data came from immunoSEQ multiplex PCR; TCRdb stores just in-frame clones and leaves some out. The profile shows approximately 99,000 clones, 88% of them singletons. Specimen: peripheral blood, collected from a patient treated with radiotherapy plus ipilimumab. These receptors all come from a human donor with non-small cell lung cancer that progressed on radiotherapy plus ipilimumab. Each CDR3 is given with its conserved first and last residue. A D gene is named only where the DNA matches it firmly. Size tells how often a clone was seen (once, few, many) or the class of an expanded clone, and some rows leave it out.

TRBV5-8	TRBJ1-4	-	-	CASSFMDKPEKLFF	TGTGCCAGCAGCTTTATGGACAAACCTGAAAAACTGTTTTTT
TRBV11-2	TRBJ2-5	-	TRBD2	CASSLDERAGGGETQYF	TGTGCCAGCAGCTTAGATGAGAGAGCGGGAGGAGGGGAGACCCAGTACTTC
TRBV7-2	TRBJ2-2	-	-	CASSLEGLGPGELFF	TGTGCCAGCAGCTTAGAAGGCTTGGGCCCCGGGGAGCTGTTTTTT
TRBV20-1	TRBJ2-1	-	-	CSARETREQFF	TGCAGTGCTAGAGAAACTCGGGAGCAGTTCTTC
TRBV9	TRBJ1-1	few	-	CASSVRVNTEAFF	TGTGCCAGCAGCGTCAGGGTGAACACTGAAGCTTTCTTT
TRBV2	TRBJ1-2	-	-	CASRSGYGYTF	TGTGCCAGCAGAAGTGGGTATGGCTACACCTTC
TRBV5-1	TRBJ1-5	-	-	CASSLEGVRNQPQHF	TGCGCCAGCAGCTTGGAGGGAGTACGGAATCAGCCCCAGCATTTT
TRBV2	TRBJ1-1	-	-	CASFRDPMNTEAFF	TGTGCCAGCTTCAGGGACCCAATGAACACTGAAGCTTTCTTT
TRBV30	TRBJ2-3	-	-	CAWSVGILDTQYF	TGTGCCTGGAGTGTAGGCATTCTAGATACGCAGTATTTT
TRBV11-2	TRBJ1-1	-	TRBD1	CASTVGGGARTEAFF	TGTGCCAGCACCGTGGGAGGGGGCGCGAGAACTGAAGCTTTCTTT
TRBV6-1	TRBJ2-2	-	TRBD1	CASSHRGQNTGELFF	TGTGCCAGCTCTCACAGGGGACAGAACACCGGGGAGCTGTTTTTT
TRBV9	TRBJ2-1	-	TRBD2	CASSARLAGMNEQFF	TGTGCCAGCAGCGCCCGACTAGCGGGAATGAATGAGCAGTTCTTC
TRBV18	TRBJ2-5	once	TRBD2	CASSSGSGMAPETQYF	TGTGCCAGCTCCTCGGGAAGCGGGATGGCTCCCGAGACCCAGTACTTC
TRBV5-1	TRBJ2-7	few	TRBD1	CASSYGQGAGEQYF	TGCGCCAGCAGCTACGGACAGGGGGCAGGAGAGCAGTACTTC
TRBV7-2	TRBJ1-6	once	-	CASSLEGRLPLHF	TGTGCCAGCAGCTTAGAGGGGCGGTTACCCCTCCACTTT
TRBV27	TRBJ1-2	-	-	CASGGRESYYGYTF	TGTGCCAGCGGCGGCAGGGAATCGTACTATGGCTACACCTTC
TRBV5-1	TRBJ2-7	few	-	CASSHDRVYEQYF	TGCGCCAGCAGCCACGACAGAGTCTACGAGCAGTACTTC
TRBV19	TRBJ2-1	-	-	CASKRSRGFGNEQFF	TGTGCCAGTAAAAGGAGCAGGGGATTCGGGAATGAGCAGTTCTTC
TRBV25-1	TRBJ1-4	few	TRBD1	CASSPPGTGSEKLFF	TGTGCCAGCAGCCCGCCAGGGACAGGATCTGAAAAACTGTTTTTT
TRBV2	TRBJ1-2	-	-	CASSEARSYGYTF	TGTGCCAGCAGTGAAGCGCGGTCCTATGGCTACACCTTC
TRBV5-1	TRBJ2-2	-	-	CASSLDGGRDTGELFF	TGCGCCAGCAGCTTGGATGGGGGCCGGGACACCGGGGAGCTGTTTTTT
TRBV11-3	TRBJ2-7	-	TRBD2	CASSHGQDGLAGGYEQYF	TGTGCCAGCAGCCACGGACAGGACGGACTAGCGGGAGGGTACGAGCAGTACTTC
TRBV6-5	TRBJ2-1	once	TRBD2	CASEGRVNNEQFF	TGTGCCAGCGAAGGGAGGGTAAACAATGAGCAGTTCTTC
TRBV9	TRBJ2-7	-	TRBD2	CASSGADSSGRAYEQYF	TGTGCCAGCAGCGGTGCGGACTCTAGCGGGAGGGCCTACGAGCAGTACTTC
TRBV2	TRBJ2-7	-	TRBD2	CASSESLAGVSREQYF	TGTGCCAGCAGTGAAAGCCTAGCGGGAGTTTCGAGGGAGCAGTACTTC
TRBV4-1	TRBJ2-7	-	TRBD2	CASSREAGLGYEQYF	TGCGCCAGCAGCCGCGAAGCGGGATTAGGCTACGAGCAGTACTTC
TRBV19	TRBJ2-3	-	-	CASSIFWGDTQYF	TGTGCCAGTAGTATCTTCTGGGGGGATACGCAGTATTTT
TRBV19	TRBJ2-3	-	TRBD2	CASSQAGGTREDTQYF	TGTGCCAGTAGCCAAGCGGGAGGGACCAGAGAGGATACGCAGTATTTT
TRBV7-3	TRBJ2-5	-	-	CASSLTIKETQYF	TGTGCCAGCAGCCTAACGATAAAAGAGACCCAGTACTTC